The present T cell receptor beta chain was sequenced within a study of T-cell reconstitution after alpha-beta-depleted transplantation in children. A TCRbeta library incorporating unique molecular identifiers was prepared. TCRdb used MiXCR to reprocess the PCR reads, holding one entry per CDR3 protein. The sample carries more than 40,000 distinct CDR3 sequences, approximately 52% recorded once. CDR1 is DFQATT, CDR2 SNEGSKA, per germline (reference sequence). V lost 0 bases, J lost 4 bases, and 7 bases lay in between. The CDR3 length is 14 residues. Source: peripheral blood, taken before TCRalphabeta/CD19-depleted stem cell transplant. This sequence originates from a boy in the first two years of life with SCID, due to receive a stem cell transplant. The rearrangement uses TRBV20-1 and TRBJ2-6, with no clear D. The CDR3 sequence is CSARDLSGANVLTF. The CDR3 DNA sequence: TGCAGTGCTAGAGATCTCTCAGGGGCCAACGTCCTGACTTTC.